This TCR beta chain was sequenced for a study of CD8+CD57+ T cells in acquired aplastic anemia. Regarding the study as a whole: Any difference that existed in CD8+ Simpson's diversity between patients and controls was not significant.

Genomic DNA, serving as template, underwent TCR beta VDJ and CDR3 profiling. TCRdb recomputed calls from the reads with MiXCR, one row per CDR3 protein. The sample holds under 350,000 distinct CDR3 sequences, under 60% seen once. A note on this clonotype: What it binds is not known.

Those patients picked for sequencing had displayed CD8+CD57+ cell expansion on flow cytometry. Each patient gave a blood sample that was collected before any therapy had been received. This CDR3 has 16 amino acids. V lost 5 bases to trimming and J lost 5 bases; unmatched junction nucleotides: 13. The germline CDR1 and CDR2 sequences are LNHDA and SQIVND (reference sequence). Sequencing was done on a sample of sorted CD4+, CD8+, or CD8+CD57+ T cells (not recorded which) from PBMCs. The V and J genes are TRBV19 and TRBJ1-1; 8 bases align to TRBD1. The receptor comes from a human donor with aplastic anemia. CDR3 coding DNA: TGTGCCAGTAGTTCAAACCGTCAGGGGGCGCGAACTGAAGCTTTCTTT. It encodes CASSSNRQGARTEAFF.